The clone carrying this TCR beta chain was detected many times. Its specificity is unknown. The repertoire came from unfractionated whole blood and reflected all unsorted peripheral T cells. These data come from a study of HIV-infected patients and healthy controls. The CDR3 loop spans 13 amino acids. With 6 bases removed from V and 7 bases from J, the gap between germline ends came to 16 bases. Germline V gene data show CDR1 as DFQATT and CDR2 as SNEGSKA (reference sequence). The study, taken as a whole, reports: Comparisons were complicated because patients and controls had unequal numbers of distinct sequences. Healthy controls carried many MAIT alpha-chain CDR3s, while HIV+ repertoires had few.

cDNA was made from roughly 500 ng RNA using alpha and beta constant primers. Separate chain-specific third strand synthesis with multiplexing indices produced the alpha and beta libraries. A single primer pair per chain amplified all rearrangements, with per-molecule barcodes. Each CDR3 protein gets one entry after TCRdb re-called the 5' RACE reads with MiXCR. The sample holds thousands of distinct CDR3 sequences; roughly 9.9% are singletons and the top ten take about 18%. The chain links TRBV20-1 to TRBJ2-1; D is undetermined. The source of this sequence is an adult with HIV infection. The source material was blood, sampled before antiretroviral therapy. CDR3 DNA sequence: TGCAGTGCCCATTTTACAGTCAATAATGAGCAGTTCTTC. Residues: CSAHFTVNNEQFF.